A single T cell receptor beta chain is shown here with its context. This entry is derived from a study of blood T cell repertoires in COVID-19. The wider study: COVID-19 samples, acute and convalescent, were from the United States, Italy and Spain. Nucleic acid was either cDNA or gDNA, and it came from T cells, B-cell-depleted T cells, or PBMCs.

As handled by the study authors: Reference gene primer amplification gave nucleated cell count estimates. The data were produced by immunoSEQ multiplex PCR, yet TCRdb's version contains in-frame clones alone and is incomplete. For V, J and clone size, that table is used; D and trimming come from the DNA. The repertoire holds tens of thousands of clones, with approximately 87% as singletons. Trimming took 7 bases from V and 8 from J; bases not matched to a gene: 8. The V gene's germline CDR1 is SGHNT and CDR2 YENEEA. This CDR3 is 13 amino acids long. The sequencing sample was made of peripheral blood. The J gene is TRBJ2-1, the V gene TRBV11-3, with 7 bases lining up with TRBD2. The receptor was derived from a woman of 80 years or more with acute or convalescent COVID-19. In nucleotides, the CDR3 is TGTGCCAGCACCTTCCCTGGGGGGGATGAGCAGTTCTTC. It translates to CASTFPGGDEQFF.